This entry features one TCR beta chain sequence. What it binds is not known. Since a much larger clone is just one base distant, this may be a read error. This CDR3 is 15 amino acids long. Germline V gene lookup returns CDR1 SEHNR and CDR2 FQNEAQ (reference sequence). V gave up 5 bases and J gave up 9 bases; unmatched junction bases: 13. Full-length variable regions came from constant-region reverse primers plus semi-nested Nested Universal Primer A PCR. MiXCR was run by TCRdb on the 5' RACE reads, yielding one entry per CDR3 protein. The repertoire includes over 50,000 distinct CDR3 sequences, around 24% of them detected once, and 2.5% to 4% sits in the top ten. Findings of the study overall: In terms of TCR gene usage, tumor memory CD4+ T cells clustered together with blood and lymph node memory CD4+ cells, as well as with lymph node naive CD4+ cells. Whole repertoires were not studied in the larger cohort, only one V-J beta rearrangement.

CD25-based Treg depletion was applied to purified naive CD4+ T cells. Source material: tumor-infiltrating naive CD4+ T cells sorted from the breast tumor. The subset denotes: naive CD4+ T cells, CD4+CD45RA+CD25-. This TCR was sampled from a female donor with breast cancer. V is TRBV7-9 and J is TRBJ2-7; 10 nucleotides match TRBD2. The CDR3 protein is CASSSQAGGLSGQYF. The CDR3 DNA is TGTGCCAGCAGCAGTCAAGCGGGAGGGTTGTCCGGGCAGTACTTC.